This T cell receptor (beta chain) was identified in a study of human T cells and chemical hapten exposure. Whole-study context: The scalp of each patient received a weekly diphenylcyclopropenone dose for the full roughly 22-week study.

Findings of the study overall: Patch test score was positively correlated with the counts of TCRs that had expanded at PT1.

One entry per CDR3 protein, called by TCRdb with MiXCR from the RACE reads. The sample has more than 80,000 distinct CDR3 sequences; approximately 11% are singletons. This sample's time point: pre-sensitization, week 0. Treatment indicated: therapeutic diphenylcyclopropenone sensitization with weekly scalp DPC. The donor pool consisted of alopecia patients aged 18 to 70 years, considered suitable for DPC. V was shortened by 3 bases and J by 2 bases, with 16 bases between the two germline ends. Germline loops: CDR1 SGHRS, CDR2 YFSETQ. There are 16 residues in the CDR3. This clonotype turned up a few times. The antigen is not known.

The receptor's source is a woman aged 60 to 75 with alopecia areata. Some clones in this sample may be carry-over from other donors' samples. V is TRBV5-1 and J is TRBJ2-3, with D possibly called TRBD1 or TRBD2 (5 bases each). The material was whole blood, obtained in connection with sensitization to the hapten diphenylcyclopropenone (DPC). The CDR3 DNA follows: TGCGCCAGCAGCTCCGCCGGGACGGGCAACACAGATACGCAGTATTTT. Translated: CASSSAGTGNTDTQYF.